These 27 T cell receptor beta chains share one sample of origin, sequenced in a study of CD8 T cell repertoires and HIV-1 epitope variants. Only in-frame clones appear in the TCRdb table, and some are missing; sequencing was by immunoSEQ multiplex PCR. The table lists about 5,500 clones, 65% to 80% of them singletons, with 48% in the top ten. These receptors have no known antigen. Input material: cultured CD8+ T cells derived from PBMCs. The receptor set was obtained from a male donor with HIV.

The CDR3 here is CAISDLGERGYEQYF. CDR3 DNA sequence: TGTGCCATCAGTGATCTCGGGGAGAGAGGCTACGAGCAGTACTTC. The chain combines TRBV10-3 with TRBJ2-7, with D maybe TRBD2 (5 bases). This CDR3 comprises 15 residues. V lost 3 bases to trimming and J lost 3 bases, with 15 bases between them. Germline loops: CDR1 ENHRY, CDR2 SYGVKD.

The genes are TRBV7-8 and TRBJ2-5, with 8 bases that match TRBD1. The CDR3 length is 15 residues. Germline CDR1 and CDR2: SGHVS and FQNEAQ. V was pared by 5 bases and J by 4 bases, with 9 bases of the junction left unmatched. CDR3 DNA: TGTGCCAGCAGCCTACAGGACAGGGAGAGAGAGACCCAGTACTTC. The encoded protein is CASSLQDRERETQYF.

This sequence joins TRBV7-2 and TRBJ2-3; TRBD2 might be the D (6 bases). Trimming cost V 5 bases and J 3 bases, with 15 bases left between them. Germline-derived CDR1 and CDR2 are SGHTA and FQGNSA. This CDR3 has 15 residues. DNA of the CDR3: TGTGCCAGCAGCGTCCAGCAGGGACTGACAGATACGCAGTATTTT. This gives the protein CASSVQQGLTDTQYF.

As DNA, the CDR3 is TGTGCCAGCAGTCCTCAGGGGTACGAGCAGTACTTC. It encodes CASSPQGYEQYF. The rearrangement uses TRBV13 and TRBJ2-7; D is perhaps TRBD1 (6 bases). Between the trimmed V and J ends, which lost 6 bases and 4 bases, there was a span of 10 bases. The CDR3 spans 12 residues. Germline CDR1 is PRHDT and CDR2 is FYEKMQ (reference sequence).

The chain carries TRBV27 and TRBJ2-5; D uncertain. Germline V gene sequence: CDR1 MNHEY, CDR2 SMNVEV (reference sequence). The CDR3 has 13 residues. V was shortened by 3 bases and J by 2 bases, with 7 bases between the two germline ends. CDR3 amino acids: CASSLFSQETQYF. For the CDR3, the DNA is TGTGCCAGCAGTTTGTTCAGTCAAGAGACCCAGTACTTC.

V usage is TRBV9 and J usage is TRBJ1-1; D gene ambiguous. In germline, CDR1 is SGDLS, CDR2 YYNGEE. V was clipped by 0 bases and J by 8 bases, with 11 bases between them. The CDR3 totals 13 residues. CDR3 protein: CASSVGVDAEAFF. The DNA of the CDR3 is TGTGCCAGCAGCGTAGGAGTGGACGCCGAAGCTTTCTTT.

V is TRBV10-1 and J is TRBJ2-5, with a possible D match to TRBD2 (5 bases). This CDR3 is built from 10 residues. Germline assignment: CDR1 WNHNN and CDR2 SYGVQD (reference sequence). Between the trimmed V and J ends, which lost 6 bases and 9 bases, there was a span of 8 bases. CDR3 sequence: CASRSRAQYF. The CDR3 nucleotides read TGCGCCAGCAGATCGAGGGCCCAGTACTTC.

This clone was detected only a few times. The chain carries TRBV5-6 and TRBJ1-1; perhaps TRBD1 as D (5 bases). The CDR3 covers 13 residues. Germline CDR1 SGHDT, CDR2 YYEEEE. Trimming stripped 5 bases from V and 0 bases from J, with 8 bases between. This chain's CDR3 is CASRGLLNTEAFF. DNA of the CDR3: TGTGCCAGCAGGGGGCTATTGAACACTGAAGCTTTCTTT.

There are a few counts of this clone. The V gene is TRBV2, the J gene TRBJ2-3, with D possibly TRBD2 on 7 matching bases. V gave up 8 bases and J gave up 3 bases, with 18 bases separating them. CDR3 length: 15 residues. Germline values: CDR1 SNHLY, CDR2 FYNNEI. This chain's CDR3 is CASRMGGGWTDTQYF. DNA of the CDR3: TGTGCCAGCCGAATGGGAGGGGGTTGGACAGATACGCAGTATTTT.

The chain joins TRBV28 to TRBJ2-1, with TRBD1 identical over 7 bases. The ends lost 2 bases at V and 1 base at J; junction bases unmatched: 2. The CDR3 runs to 15 residues. Germline V gene sequence: CDR1 MDHEN, CDR2 SYDVKM. CDR3 DNA: TGTGCCAGCAGTTTAATCAGGGGGTCCTACAATGAGCAGTTCTTC. This gives the protein CASSLIRGSYNEQFF.

The genes are TRBV28 and TRBJ1-2, with D perhaps matching TRBD1 (6 bases). From germline, CDR1 is MDHEN and CDR2 SYDVKM. CDR3 length: 13 amino acids. V lost 6 bases and J lost 8, with 16 bases in between. In DNA form, the CDR3 reads TGTGCCAGCAGAGGGTGGCAGGGGAAGGGCTACACCTTC. It is translated as CASRGWQGKGYTF.

The V and J genes are TRBV27 and TRBJ2-7; D call uncertain. This CDR3 is built from 13 residues. Trimming took off 2 bases at V and 3 bases at J, with 8 bases between the two ends. Germline V gene lookup returns CDR1 MNHEY and CDR2 SMNVEV (reference sequence). CDR3 in amino acids: CASSLAGGYEQYF. The CDR3 coding sequence is TGTGCCAGCAGTTTAGCAGGCGGCTACGAGCAGTACTTC.

The rearrangement uses TRBV7-6 and TRBJ1-1, with D hard to call. Trimming cost V 8 bases and J 0 bases, with 10 bases left between them. Germline CDR1 reads SGHVS; CDR2 reads FNYEAQ. The CDR3 consists of 13 residues. CDR3 sequence: CASSGRVNTEAFF. The CDR3, as DNA: TGTGCCAGCTCCGGACGGGTGAACACTGAAGCTTTCTTT.

The chain combines TRBV7-3 with TRBJ2-3; D might be TRBD1 (6 bases). This CDR3 is built from 15 residues. Germline loops: CDR1 SGHTA, CDR2 FQGTGA. V lost 2 bases and J 4 bases, leaving 13 bases between the germline ends. The CDR3 loop reads CASSLGYRDPDTQYF. DNA for the CDR3: TGTGCCAGCAGCTTAGGGTACAGGGATCCAGATACGCAGTATTTT. The complete variable domain, with remaining parts taken from reference TRBV7-3 and TRBJ2-3, reads GAGVSQTPSNKVTEKGKYVELRCDPISGHTALYWYRQSLGQGPEFLIYFQGTGAADDSGLPNDRFFAVRPEGSVSTLKIQRTERGDSAVYLCASSLGYRDPDTQYFGPGTRLTVL.

The J gene is TRBJ2-1, the V gene TRBV5-5; D may match TRBD1 or TRBD2 (5 bases each). The V and J ends lost 0 bases and 10 bases respectively, with 14 bases between them. Germline assignment: CDR1 SGHKS and CDR2 YYEKEE (reference sequence). The CDR3 length is 14 residues. The CDR3 bases are TGTGCCAGCAGCTTGGATGTTTCGGGGCCCGAGCAGTTCTTC. This translates into CASSLDVSGPEQFF.

CDR3 residues: CASSSDSRNQPQHF. CDR3 sequence (DNA): TGTGCCAGTAGTTCGGACAGCCGCAATCAGCCCCAGCATTTT. This rearrangement joins TRBV19 to TRBJ1-5; the D gene is possibly TRBD1 (6 bases). This CDR3 has 14 amino acids. The ends were cut back, 5 bases at V and 2 bases at J, with 10 bases in the middle. Germline V CDR1 and CDR2: LNHDA, SQIVND (reference sequence). Drawing the rest from reference TRBV19 and TRBJ1-5, the complete variable domain is DGGITQSPKYLFRKEGQNVTLSCEQNLNHDAMYWYRQDPGQGLRLIYYSQIVNDFQKGDIAEGYSVSREKKESFPLTVTSAQKNPTAFYLCASSSDSRNQPQHFGDGTRLSIL.

On this clone itself: One junction end does not reproduce the germline sequence, and a read error may be involved. V is TRBV5-4 and J is TRBJ1-2; unclear D gene. The length of the CDR3 is 16 residues. The germline V gene has CDR1 SGHNT and CDR2 YYREEE (reference sequence). The CDR3 sequence: CASSQDPPDLDYGYTF. The CDR3 DNA reads as TGCGCCAGCAGCCAAGATCCCCCAGACTTGGACTATGGCTACACCTTC.

J is TRBJ2-7 and V is TRBV7-9; TRBD1 agrees at 9 bases. This CDR3 has 14 residues. The trim removed 4 bases at V and 5 bases at J, leaving 6 bases unmatched. Germline CDR1 SEHNR, CDR2 FQNEAQ (reference sequence). DNA of the CDR3: TGTGCCAGCAGCTCTTGGACAGGGGCGGACGAGCAGTACTTC. Protein: CASSSWTGADEQYF. Variable domain in full (rest from reference TRBV7-9 and TRBJ2-7): DTGVSQNPRHKITKRGQNVTFRCDPISEHNRLYWYRQTLGQGPEFLTYFQNEAQLEKSRLLSDRFSAERPKGSFSTLEIQRTEQGDSAMYLCASSSWTGADEQYFGPGTRLTVT.

The gene calls are TRBV7-6 and TRBJ2-1; a weak D match, TRBD1 (5 bases). Germline CDR1 is SGHVS and CDR2 is FNYEAQ. This CDR3 is 15 amino acids long. The V end lost 3 bases, the J end lost 6 bases, and 15 bases lay between the germline ends. CDR3 residues: CASSFRVEAGNEQFF. CDR3 in DNA: TGTGCCAGCAGCTTCAGGGTCGAAGCTGGCAATGAGCAGTTCTTC.

This clone was seen just once. This chain connects TRBV5-6 to TRBJ2-2; 7 bases line up with TRBD1. V trimming: 4 bases; J trimming: 1 base; junction bases outside the gene matches: 4. This CDR3 has 15 residues. Germline V gene sequence: CDR1 SGHDT, CDR2 YYEEEE. The DNA for the CDR3 is TGTGCCAGCAGCAGTCGACAGGGGAACACCGGGGAGCTGTTTTTT. Its protein is CASSSRQGNTGELFF.

The genes are TRBV11-2 and TRBJ2-7; TRBD2 matches 15 bases. Germline assignment: CDR1 SGHAT and CDR2 FQNNGV. The V and J ends lost 0 bases and 3 bases, in that order; junction bases with no gene match: 3. CDR3 length: 17 amino acids. The DNA for the CDR3 is TGTGCCAGCAGCTTAGATCCGGGACTAGCGGGGGGCTACGAGCAGTACTTC. Translated: CASSLDPGLAGGYEQYF.

The V call is TRBV5-1, the J call TRBJ2-7; D not certain. With 0 bases removed from V and 4 bases from J, the gap between germline ends came to 11 bases. Germline V gives CDR1 SGHRS, CDR2 YFSETQ. The CDR3 extends over 14 amino acids. The CDR3: CASSLDPNQYEQYF. CDR3 nucleotides: TGCGCCAGCAGCTTGGACCCAAATCAATACGAGCAGTACTTC.

V gene TRBV4-3 combines with J gene TRBJ2-5; TRBD1 is a possible D gene (5 bases). The V gene's germline CDR1 is LGHNA and CDR2 YSLEER. The CDR3 covers 15 residues. Trimming removed 0 bases at V and 5 bases at J, with 13 bases between. The chain's CDR3 is CASSQEIGRDETQYF. The CDR3 DNA reads TGCGCCAGCAGCCAAGAAATAGGCAGGGATGAGACCCAGTACTTC.

V gene TRBV30 combines with J gene TRBJ1-2; 8 bases line up with TRBD1. This CDR3 spans 13 amino acids. Per germline, CDR1 GTSNPN and CDR2 SVGIG (reference sequence). The trim removed 2 bases at V and 3 bases at J, leaving 2 bases unmatched. The CDR3 DNA sequence: TGTGCCTGGAGTTCAGGGGGCGACTATGGCTACACCTTC. Translating it yields CAWSSGGDYGYTF.

The chain has TRBV2 and TRBJ1-1; D not certain. CDR1 SNHLY and CDR2 FYNNEI come from the germline V gene. The CDR3 extends over 13 amino acids. V was clipped by 8 bases and J by 0 bases, with 10 bases between them. Here the CDR3 reads CASRGIMNTEAFF. The CDR3 region has the DNA TGTGCCAGCCGTGGAATTATGAACACTGAAGCTTTCTTT.

This chain connects TRBV11-2 to TRBJ2-3; 13 bases fit TRBD2. Germline loops: CDR1 SGHAT, CDR2 FQNNGV. The junction had 4 bases not matched to a gene; V was cut back by 6 bases and J by 4 bases. This CDR3 has 15 amino acids. The CDR3 reads CASRSGLAGADTQYF. The CDR3 DNA follows: TGTGCCAGCAGATCTGGACTAGCGGGGGCAGATACGCAGTATTTT.

The chain is built from TRBV7-6 and TRBJ2-7; D is ambiguous. The germline V gene has CDR1 SGHVS and CDR2 FNYEAQ. Between the trimmed V and J ends, which lost 5 bases and 2 bases, there was a span of 13 bases. This CDR3 region has 14 residues. CDR3 bases: TGTGCCAGCAGCCCAACGGCGCTCGCCTACGAGCAGTACTTC. Its translation is CASSPTALAYEQYF. The full variable domain, in which reference TRBV7-6 and TRBJ2-7 provide the parts outside the CDR3, is GAGVSQSPRYKVTKRGQDVALRCDPISGHVSLYWYRQALGQGPEFLTYFNYEAQQDKSGLPNDRFSAERPEGSISTLTIQRTEQRDSAMYRCASSPTALAYEQYFGPGTRLTVT.